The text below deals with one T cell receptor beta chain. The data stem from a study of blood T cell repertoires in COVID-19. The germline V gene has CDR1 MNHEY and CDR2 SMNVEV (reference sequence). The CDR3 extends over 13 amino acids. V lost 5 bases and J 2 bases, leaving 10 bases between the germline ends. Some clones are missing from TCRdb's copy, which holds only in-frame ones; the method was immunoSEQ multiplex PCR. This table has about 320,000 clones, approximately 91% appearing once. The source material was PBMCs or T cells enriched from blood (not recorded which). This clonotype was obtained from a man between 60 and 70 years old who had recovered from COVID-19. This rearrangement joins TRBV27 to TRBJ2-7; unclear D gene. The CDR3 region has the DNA TGTGCCAGCAGTCCCAGATCAGCCTACGAGCAGTACTTC. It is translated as CASSPRSAYEQYF.